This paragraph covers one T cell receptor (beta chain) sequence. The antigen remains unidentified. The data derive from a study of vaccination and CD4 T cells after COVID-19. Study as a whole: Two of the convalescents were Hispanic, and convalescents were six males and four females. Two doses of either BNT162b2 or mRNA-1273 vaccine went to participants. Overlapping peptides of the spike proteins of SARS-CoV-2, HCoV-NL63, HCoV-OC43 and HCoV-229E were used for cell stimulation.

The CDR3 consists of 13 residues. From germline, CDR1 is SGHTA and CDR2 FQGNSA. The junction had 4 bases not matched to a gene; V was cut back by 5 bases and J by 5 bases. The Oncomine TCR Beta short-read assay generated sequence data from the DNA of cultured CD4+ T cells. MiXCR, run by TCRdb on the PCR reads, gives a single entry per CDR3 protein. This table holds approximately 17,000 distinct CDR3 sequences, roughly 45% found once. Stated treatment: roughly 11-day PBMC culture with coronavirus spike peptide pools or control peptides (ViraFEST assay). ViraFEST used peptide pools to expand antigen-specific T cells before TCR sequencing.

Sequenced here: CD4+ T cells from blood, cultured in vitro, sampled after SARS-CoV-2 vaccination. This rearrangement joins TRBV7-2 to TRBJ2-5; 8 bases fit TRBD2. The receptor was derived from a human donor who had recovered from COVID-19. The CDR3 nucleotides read TGTGCCAGCAGCCGCACTAGCGGCGAGACCCAGTACTTC. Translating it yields CASSRTSGETQYF.